Shown below are 18 T cell receptor beta chains from a single sample sequenced in a study of T and B cells in COVID-19 patients. BIOMED2 TRB-A/B primer pools were used in multiplex TRB PCR. In TCRdb, the multiplex PCR reads were re-called with MiXCR into one record per CDR3 protein. Of some 13,000 distinct CDR3 sequences listed, around 25% are singletons. Blood genomic DNA input for TRB amplification was 250-500 ng. The sample taken for sequencing was blood. Receptors originate from a human donor who had recovered from COVID-19.

In this sample, this clonotype turned up many times. The chain carries TRBV18 and TRBJ2-1; 10 bases are a match to TRBD2. The junction had 5 bases not matched to a gene; V was cut back by 3 bases and J by 0 bases. The germline V gene encodes CDR1 KGHSH and CDR2 LQKENI. The CDR3 runs 17 residues. The CDR3 region has the DNA TGTGCCAGCTCACCTCTTCCTAGCGGGAGCTCCTACAATGAGCAGTTCTTC. This translates into CASSPLPSGSSYNEQFF.

This chain connects TRBV6-1 to TRBJ2-5; D not resolved. The CDR3 length is 11 residues. The V gene's germline CDR1 is MNHNS and CDR2 SASEGT. V was shortened by 9 bases and J by 4 bases, with 9 bases between the two germline ends. Here the CDR3 DNA reads TGTGCCAGAAGGCTCTCAGAGACCCAGTACTTC. This codes for CARRLSETQYF.

The V call is TRBV7-2, the J call TRBJ1-3, with 8 nucleotides matching TRBD1. This CDR3 comprises 15 residues. CDR1 is SGHTA and CDR2 is FQGNSA in the germline V gene. After removal of 5 bases from V and 4 bases from J, the junction contained 7 bases not matched to a gene. In nucleotides, the CDR3 is TGTGCCAGCAGCCCAGGACAGGGCCGAGGAAACACCATATATTTT. Translation gives CASSPGQGRGNTIYF.

The chain joins TRBV15 to TRBJ1-1, with D possibly being TRBD1 (5 bases). CDR1 is LNHNV, CDR2 YYDKDF, per germline (reference sequence). This CDR3 has 14 residues. V dropped 6 bases and J dropped 0 bases, with 11 bases sitting between them. The CDR3 DNA follows: TGTGCCACCAGGACGGGACGGCTGAACACTGAAGCTTTCTTT. Residues: CATRTGRLNTEAFF. Combining the CDR3 with reference TRBV15 and TRBJ1-1 gives the whole variable domain DAMVIQNPRYQVTQFGKPVTLSCSQTLNHNVMYWYQQKSSQAPKLLFHYYDKDFNNEADTPDNFQSRRPNTSFCFLDIRSPGLGDTAMYLCATRTGRLNTEAFFGQGTRLTVV.

In this sample, this clonotype is medium-sized. The gene calls are TRBV6-1 and TRBJ2-7; no firm D call. Between the trimmed V and J ends, which lost 10 bases and 2 bases, there was a span of 9 bases. The CDR3 contains 11 residues. Germline V gives CDR1 MNHNS, CDR2 SASEGT. CDR3 nucleotide sequence: TGTGCCACCATGAACCCCTACGAGCAGTACTTC. Translating it yields CATMNPYEQYF.

About this clonotype: A much bigger clone sits one base away, suggesting this may be a read error. J is TRBJ2-7 and V is TRBV27, with a possible D match to TRBD1 (6 bases). CDR1 and CDR2 (germline): MNHEY, SMNVEV (reference sequence). There are 15 residues in the CDR3. The germline V and J ends were trimmed by 3 bases and 3 bases, with 15 bases remaining between them. Written as DNA, the CDR3 is TGTGCCAGCAGTTTCTGGGGGACATGGGTCTACGAGCAGTACTTC. Protein: CASSFWGTWVYEQYF.

This clonotype is termed medium-sized (0.01 to 0.1%). The V gene is TRBV6-5, the J gene TRBJ2-3, with 11 positions matching TRBD2. Germline assignment: CDR1 MNHEY and CDR2 SVGAGI. The V and J ends lost 11 bases and 1 base, in that order; junction bases with no gene match: 5. The CDR3 is 14 amino acids. CDR3 in amino acids: CASLAGGRTDTQYF. CDR3 DNA sequence: TGTGCCTCCCTAGCGGGAGGTCGCACAGATACGCAGTATTTT.

The V gene is TRBV28, the J gene TRBJ2-5; a weak D match, TRBD2 (6 bases). The CDR3 is made up of 13 amino acids. In germline, CDR1 is MDHEN, CDR2 SYDVKM. The germline V and J ends were trimmed by 7 bases and 1 base, with 10 bases remaining between them. The CDR3 spells CASKIGGQETQYF. The DNA of the CDR3 is TGTGCCAGCAAGATCGGGGGCCAAGAGACCCAGTACTTC. Together with reference TRBV28 and TRBJ2-5, the CDR3 gives the full variable domain: DVKVTQSSRYLVKRTGEKVFLECVQDMDHENMFWYRQDPGLGLRLIYFSYDVKMKEKGDIPEGYSVSREKKERFSLILESASTNQTSMYLCASKIGGQETQYFGPGTRLLVL.

This clonotype came up a few times. This chain joins TRBV6-5 and TRBJ1-1; 8 positions agree with TRBD1. This CDR3 region has 14 residues. Germline V gene data show CDR1 as MNHEY and CDR2 as SVGAGI. J gave up 5 bases and V 7 bases, and 9 bases lay outside the gene matches. The chain's CDR3 is CASNNRGWGTEAFF. DNA for the CDR3: TGTGCCAGCAATAACAGGGGGTGGGGAACTGAAGCTTTCTTT.

Only a few counts were recorded for this clonotype. The J gene is TRBJ1-2, the V gene TRBV9; TRBD1 matches at 8 bases. Trimming removed 4 bases from V and 4 bases from J; junction bases left unmatched: 6. In germline, CDR1 is SGDLS, CDR2 YYNGEE. The CDR3 has 14 amino acids. CDR3 DNA: TGTGCCAGCAGCACTGGGGACAGGTTCTATGGCTACACCTTC. It yields the protein CASSTGDRFYGYTF.

This rearrangement joins TRBV20-1 to TRBJ1-2; TRBD1 matches 9 bases. CDR3 length equals 12 residues. V lost 2 bases, J lost 12 bases, and 7 bases stayed unmatched. From germline, CDR1 is DFQATT and CDR2 SNEGSKA (reference sequence). CDR3 sequence reads: CSARSQGAQDTF. The CDR3 bases are TGCAGTGCTAGATCACAGGGGGCGCAGGACACCTTC.

The chain links TRBV6-1 to TRBJ1-2; TRBD1 agrees at 7 bases. V lost 6 bases, J lost 4 bases, and 5 bases stayed unmatched. CDR1 and CDR2 from the germline V gene are MNHNS and SASEGT. The CDR3 has 13 residues. The chain's CDR3 is CASSAGGSYGYTF. The CDR3 bases are TGTGCCAGCAGCGCAGGGGGGAGCTATGGCTACACCTTC.

This clonotype ranks as medium-sized. CDR3 nucleotide sequence: TGTGCCAGTAGTTTCTTGTATAGCAATCAGCCCCAGCATTTT. This codes for CASSFLYSNQPQHF. The chain recombines TRBV19 with TRBJ1-5; no reliable D call. Looked up from germline, CDR1 is LNHDA and CDR2 is SQIVND (reference sequence). There are 14 residues in the CDR3. The V end was cut by 5 bases, the J end by 0 bases, with 8 bases between. The full variable domain, rest sourced from reference TRBV19 and TRBJ1-5, is DGGITQSPKYLFRKEGQNVTLSCEQNLNHDAMYWYRQDPGQGLRLIYYSQIVNDFQKGDIAEGYSVSREKKESFPLTVTSAQKNPTAFYLCASSFLYSNQPQHFGDGTRLSIL.

The rearrangement links TRBV6-2 or TRBV6-3 to TRBJ2-1; 7 bases are shared with TRBD2. The CDR3 contains 16 residues. V shed 6 bases and J 0 bases; nucleotides not matched to a gene: 8. CDR1 MNHEY and CDR2 SVGEGT come from the germline V gene. Here the CDR3 reads CASSRLAPSSYNEQFF. CDR3 bases: TGTGCCAGCAGCCGACTAGCACCGAGCTCCTACAATGAGCAGTTCTTC.

In its sample, this clonotype was seen many times. DNA of the CDR3: TGTGCCAGCACCTCCCCCCGCGCCAATGAAAAACTGTTTTTT. This gives the protein CASTSPRANEKLFF. The J gene is TRBJ1-4, the V gene TRBV6-1; D gene uncertain. Germline CDR1 MNHNS, CDR2 SASEGT. Trimming cost V 7 bases and J 5 bases, with 14 bases left between them. CDR3 length equals 14 residues.

The chain has TRBV19 and TRBJ2-2; possible D gene TRBD2, 6 bases. This CDR3 region has 11 residues. Trimming removed 3 bases at V and 13 bases at J, with 9 bases between. Germline CDR1 LNHDA, CDR2 SQIVND (reference sequence). CDR3: CASSIMEGLFF. The CDR3 DNA is TGTGCCAGTAGTATCATGGAGGGGCTGTTTTTT.

This clonotype appeared once. The genes are TRBV20-1 and TRBJ2-7; D may be TRBD2 (6 bases). V lost 3 bases to trimming and J lost 2 bases, with 11 bases between them. The CDR3 spans 13 residues. In germline, CDR1 is DFQATT, CDR2 SNEGSKA (reference sequence). CDR3 loop: CSASLRDPYEQYF. Here the CDR3 DNA reads TGCAGTGCTAGTTTGCGGGATCCCTACGAGCAGTACTTC.

The chain uses TRBV20-1 and TRBJ2-7; D tentatively fits TRBD1 or TRBD2 (5 bases each). Trimming stripped 7 bases from V and 2 bases from J, with 12 bases between. The V gene's germline CDR1 is DFQATT and CDR2 SNEGSKA (reference sequence). The CDR3 loop spans 12 amino acids. CDR3 nucleotide sequence: TGCAGTGGCAGGGACGGGACCTACGAGCAGTACTTC. This gives the protein CSGRDGTYEQYF.